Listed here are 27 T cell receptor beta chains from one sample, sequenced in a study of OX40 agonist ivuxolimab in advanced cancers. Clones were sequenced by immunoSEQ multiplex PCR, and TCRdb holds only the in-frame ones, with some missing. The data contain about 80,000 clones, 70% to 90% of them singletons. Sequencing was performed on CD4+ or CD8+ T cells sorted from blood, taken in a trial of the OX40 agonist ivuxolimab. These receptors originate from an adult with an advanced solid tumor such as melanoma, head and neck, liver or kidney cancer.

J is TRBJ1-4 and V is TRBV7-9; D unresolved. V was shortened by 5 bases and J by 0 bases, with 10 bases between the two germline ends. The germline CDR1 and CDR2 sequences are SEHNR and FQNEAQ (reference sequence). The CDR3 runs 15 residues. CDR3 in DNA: TGTGCCAGCAGCCCAACGGGAGCAACTAATGAAAAACTGTTTTTT. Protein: CASSPTGATNEKLFF.

Here the CDR3 DNA reads TGTGCCAGTAGTCTTATTCCGGGACAGGGGCGGACTGAAGCTTTCTTT. This gives the protein CASSLIPGQGRTEAFF. The J gene is TRBJ1-1, the V gene TRBV19; 10 bases agree with TRBD1. The V segment lost 5 bases and the J segment 5 bases; nucleotides outside the gene matches: 11. Germline loops: CDR1 LNHDA, CDR2 SQIVND (reference sequence). The CDR3 runs 16 residues.

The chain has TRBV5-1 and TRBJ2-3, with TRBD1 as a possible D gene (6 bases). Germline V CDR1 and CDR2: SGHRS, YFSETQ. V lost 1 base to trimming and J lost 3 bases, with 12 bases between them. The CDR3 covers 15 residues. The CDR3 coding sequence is TGCGCCAGCAGCTTGCCGACAGGAGGTACAGATACGCAGTATTTT. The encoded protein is CASSLPTGGTDTQYF.

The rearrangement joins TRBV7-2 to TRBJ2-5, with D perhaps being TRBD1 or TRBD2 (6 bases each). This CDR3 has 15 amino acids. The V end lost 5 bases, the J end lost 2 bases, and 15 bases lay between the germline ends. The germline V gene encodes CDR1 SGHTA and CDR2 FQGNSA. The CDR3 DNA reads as TGTGCCAGCAGCCCCCATCAGGGGAGGCAAGAGACCCAGTACTTC. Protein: CASSPHQGRQETQYF.

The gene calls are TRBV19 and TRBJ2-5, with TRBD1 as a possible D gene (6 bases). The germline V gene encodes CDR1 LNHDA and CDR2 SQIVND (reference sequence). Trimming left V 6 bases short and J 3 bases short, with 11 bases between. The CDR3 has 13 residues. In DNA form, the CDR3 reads TGTGCCAGTAGCGATGGACAGAAAGAGACCCAGTACTTC. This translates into CASSDGQKETQYF.

CDR3 amino acids: CASSYSGTGNEQYF. The CDR3 DNA sequence: TGTGCCAGCAGCTACTCCGGGACAGGGAACGAGCAGTACTTC. The chain has TRBV7-9 and TRBJ2-7, with 9 nucleotides matching TRBD1. Germline V gives CDR1 SEHNR, CDR2 FQNEAQ (reference sequence). The CDR3 sequence is 14 residues long. Trimming removed 4 bases from V and 5 bases from J; junction bases left unmatched: 6.

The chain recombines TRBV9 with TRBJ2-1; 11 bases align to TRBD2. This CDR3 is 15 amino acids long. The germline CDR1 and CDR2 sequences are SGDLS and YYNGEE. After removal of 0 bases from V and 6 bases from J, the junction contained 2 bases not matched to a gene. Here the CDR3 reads CASSVGTSGGNEQFF. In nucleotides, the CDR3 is TGTGCCAGCAGCGTAGGTACTAGCGGGGGCAATGAGCAGTTCTTC. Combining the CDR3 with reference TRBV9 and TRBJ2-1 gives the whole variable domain DSGVTQTPKHLITATGQRVTLRCSPRSGDLSVYWYQQSLDQGLQFLIQYYNGEERAKGNILERFSAQQFPDLHSELNLSSLELGDSALYFCASSVGTSGGNEQFFGPGTRLTVL.

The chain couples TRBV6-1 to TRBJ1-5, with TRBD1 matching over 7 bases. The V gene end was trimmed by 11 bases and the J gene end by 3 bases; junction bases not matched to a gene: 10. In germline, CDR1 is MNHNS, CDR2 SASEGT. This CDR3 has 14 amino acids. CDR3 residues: CASGVTGFNQPQHF. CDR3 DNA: TGTGCCTCCGGGGTGACAGGGTTCAATCAGCCCCAGCATTTT.

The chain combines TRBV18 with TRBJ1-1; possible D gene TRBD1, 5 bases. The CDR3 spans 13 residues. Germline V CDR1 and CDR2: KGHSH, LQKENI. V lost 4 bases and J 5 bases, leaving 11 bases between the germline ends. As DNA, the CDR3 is TGTGCCAGCTCACGGTCAGGGCGAACTGAAGCTTTCTTT. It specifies CASSRSGRTEAFF.

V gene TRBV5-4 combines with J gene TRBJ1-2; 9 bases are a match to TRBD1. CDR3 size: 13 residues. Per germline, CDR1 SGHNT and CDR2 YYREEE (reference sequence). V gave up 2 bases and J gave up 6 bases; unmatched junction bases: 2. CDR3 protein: CASSLRQGDGYTF. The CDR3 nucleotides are TGTGCCAGCAGCTTAAGACAGGGGGATGGCTACACCTTC.

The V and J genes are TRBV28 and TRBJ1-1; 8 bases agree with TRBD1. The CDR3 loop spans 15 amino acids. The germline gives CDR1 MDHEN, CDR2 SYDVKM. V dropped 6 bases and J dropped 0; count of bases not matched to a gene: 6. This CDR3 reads CASSLRGQVNTEAFF. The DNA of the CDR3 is TGTGCCAGCAGCCTACGGGGACAGGTGAACACTGAAGCTTTCTTT.

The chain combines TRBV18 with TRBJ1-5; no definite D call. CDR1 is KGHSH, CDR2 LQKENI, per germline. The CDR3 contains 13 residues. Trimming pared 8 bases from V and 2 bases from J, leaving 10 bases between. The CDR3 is CASRPGGNQPQHF. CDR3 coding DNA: TGTGCCAGCCGACCCGGGGGCAATCAGCCCCAGCATTTT. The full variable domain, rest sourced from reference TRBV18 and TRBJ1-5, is NAGVMQNPRHLVRRRGQEARLRCSPMKGHSHVYWYRQLPEEGLKFMVYLQKENIIDESGMPKERFSAEFPKEGPSILRIQQVVRGDSAAYFCASRPGGNQPQHFGDGTRLSIL.

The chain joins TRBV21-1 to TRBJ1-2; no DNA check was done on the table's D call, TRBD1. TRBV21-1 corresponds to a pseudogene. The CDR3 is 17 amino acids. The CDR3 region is CASSKEGRFPQGRGYTF. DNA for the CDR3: TGTGCCAGCAGCAAAGAGGGTCGTTTTCCTCAGGGCCGGGGCTACACCTTC.

The CDR3 sequence: CASSSSRTLANYGYTF. The CDR3 coding sequence is TGTGCCAGCAGCTCTAGCCGGACACTCGCTAACTATGGCTACACCTTC. The chain joins TRBV11-2 to TRBJ1-2; the D gene is possibly TRBD1 (5 bases). The CDR3 has 16 residues. Germline-derived CDR1 and CDR2 are SGHAT and FQNNGV. V was shortened by 4 bases and J by 0 bases, with 15 bases between the two germline ends. The variable domain in full, with the rest retrieved from reference TRBV11-2 and TRBJ1-2, is EAGVAQSPRYKIIEKRQSVAFWCNPISGHATLYWYQQILGQGPKLLIQFQNNGVVDDSQLPKDRFSAERLKGVDSTLKIQPAKLEDSAVYLCASSSSRTLANYGYTFGSGTRLTVV.

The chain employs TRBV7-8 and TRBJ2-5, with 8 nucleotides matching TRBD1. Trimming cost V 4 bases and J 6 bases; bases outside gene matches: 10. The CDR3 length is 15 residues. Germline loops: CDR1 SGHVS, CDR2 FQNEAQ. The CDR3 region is CASSSRHGQGQTQYF. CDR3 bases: TGTGCCAGCAGCTCTAGACACGGACAGGGCCAGACCCAGTACTTC.

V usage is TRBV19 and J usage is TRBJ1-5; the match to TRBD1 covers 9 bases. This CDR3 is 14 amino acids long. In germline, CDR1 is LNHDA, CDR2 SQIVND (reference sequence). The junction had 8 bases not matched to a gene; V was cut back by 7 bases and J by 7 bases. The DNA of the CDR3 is TGTGCCAGTAATGGGGACAGGGATAGCCAGCCCCAGCATTTT. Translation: CASNGDRDSQPQHF.

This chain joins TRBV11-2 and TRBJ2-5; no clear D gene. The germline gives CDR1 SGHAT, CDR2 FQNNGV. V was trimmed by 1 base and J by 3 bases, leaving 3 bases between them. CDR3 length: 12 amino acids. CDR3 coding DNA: TGTGCCAGCAGCTTAGTTGAAGAGACCCAGTACTTC. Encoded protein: CASSLVEETQYF.

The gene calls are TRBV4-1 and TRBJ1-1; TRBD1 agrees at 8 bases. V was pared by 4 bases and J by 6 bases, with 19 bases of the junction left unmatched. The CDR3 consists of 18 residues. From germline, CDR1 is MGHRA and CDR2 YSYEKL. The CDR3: CASSPTRQGRTGRAEAFF. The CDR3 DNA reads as TGCGCCAGCAGCCCTACTCGACAAGGTAGGACAGGGAGGGCTGAAGCTTTCTTT.

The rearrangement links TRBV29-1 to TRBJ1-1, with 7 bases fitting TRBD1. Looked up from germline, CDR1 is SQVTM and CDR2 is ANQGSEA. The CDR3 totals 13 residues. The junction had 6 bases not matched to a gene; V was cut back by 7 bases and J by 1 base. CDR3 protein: CSASGTENTEAFF. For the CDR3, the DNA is TGCAGCGCCAGCGGGACAGAGAACACTGAAGCTTTCTTT.

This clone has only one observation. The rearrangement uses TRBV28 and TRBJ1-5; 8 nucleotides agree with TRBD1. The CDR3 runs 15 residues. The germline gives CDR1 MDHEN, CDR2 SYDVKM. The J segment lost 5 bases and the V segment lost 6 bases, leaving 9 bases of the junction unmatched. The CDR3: CASSPGDRYYQPQHF. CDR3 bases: TGTGCCAGCAGCCCCGGGGACAGGTACTATCAGCCCCAGCATTTT.

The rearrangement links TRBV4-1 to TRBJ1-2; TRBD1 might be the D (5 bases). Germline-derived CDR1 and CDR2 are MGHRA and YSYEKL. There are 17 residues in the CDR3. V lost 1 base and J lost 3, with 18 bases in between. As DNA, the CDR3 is TGCGCCAGCAGCCAAGTATTCGGGCAGGGTGCCCACTATGGCTACACCTTC. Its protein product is CASSQVFGQGAHYGYTF.

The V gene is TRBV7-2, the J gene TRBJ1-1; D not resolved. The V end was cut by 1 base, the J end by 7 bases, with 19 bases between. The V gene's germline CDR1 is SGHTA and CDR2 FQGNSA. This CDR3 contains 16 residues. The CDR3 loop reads CASSLEAAAPSGEAFF. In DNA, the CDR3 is TGTGCCAGCAGCTTAGAGGCGGCAGCCCCGAGCGGTGAAGCTTTCTTT.

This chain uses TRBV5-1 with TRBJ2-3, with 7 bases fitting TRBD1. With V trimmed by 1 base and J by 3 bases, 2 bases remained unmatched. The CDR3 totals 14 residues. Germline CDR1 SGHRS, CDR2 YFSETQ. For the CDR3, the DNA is TGCGCCAGCAGCTTGATGGACAGGACAGATACGCAGTATTTT. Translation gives CASSLMDRTDTQYF.

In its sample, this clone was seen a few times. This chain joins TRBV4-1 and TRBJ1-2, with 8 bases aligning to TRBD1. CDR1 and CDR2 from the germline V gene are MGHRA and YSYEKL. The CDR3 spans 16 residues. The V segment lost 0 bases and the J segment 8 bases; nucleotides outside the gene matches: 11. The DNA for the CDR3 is TGCGCCAGCAGCCAAGATGATAGTGCGACAGGGGCCGGCTACACCTTC. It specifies CASSQDDSATGAGYTF.

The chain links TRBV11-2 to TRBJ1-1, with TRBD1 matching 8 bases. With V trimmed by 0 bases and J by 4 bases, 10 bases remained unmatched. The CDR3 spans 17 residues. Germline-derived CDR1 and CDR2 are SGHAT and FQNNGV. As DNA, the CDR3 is TGTGCCAGCAGCTTAGATCCCCCGACAGGGGCGGTCACTGAAGCTTTCTTT. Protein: CASSLDPPTGAVTEAFF.

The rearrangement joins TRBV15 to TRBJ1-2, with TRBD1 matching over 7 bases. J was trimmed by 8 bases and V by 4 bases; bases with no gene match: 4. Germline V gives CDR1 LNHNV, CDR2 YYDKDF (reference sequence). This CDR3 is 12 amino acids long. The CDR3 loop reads CATSTTGPGYTF. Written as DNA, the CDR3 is TGTGCCACCAGCACGACAGGGCCCGGCTACACCTTC.

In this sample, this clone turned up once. CDR3 protein: CASSSRGVSNQPQHF. DNA for the CDR3: TGTGCCAGCAGTAGCCGGGGGGTTAGCAATCAGCCCCAGCATTTT. The chain carries TRBV28 and TRBJ1-5, with D maybe TRBD1 (5 bases). V dropped 5 bases and J dropped 0 bases, with 11 bases sitting between them. The length of the CDR3 is 15 residues. CDR1 MDHEN and CDR2 SYDVKM come from the germline V gene.